The 27 T cell receptor delta chains presented below share a single source sample, sequenced in a study of gamma-delta T cells after stem cell transplantation. TCRdb made new clone calls on the RT-PCR reads using CATT. The repertoire holds around 1,700 delta-chain clones, about 8.3% seen once, with approximately 47% in the top ten. Sequencing input: gamma-delta T cells. Source of these receptors: a human donor. It is not recorded whose cells these are; they may come from a transplant donor.

This clone is medium-sized by share. V is TRDV2 and J is TRDJ1; a possible D gene is TRDD2 (5 bases). Looked up from germline, CDR1 is GEAIGNYY and CDR2 is EKD. The CDR3 runs 17 residues. V was clipped by 3 bases and J by 2 bases, with 21 bases between them. CDR3 DNA sequence: TGTGCCTGTGACGTCCTATCGGGACCTAAACTGACCGATAAACTCATCTTT. The encoded protein is CACDVLSGPKLTDKLIF.

As to this clone: Being one base from a much bigger clone, this may be a read error. The rearrangement joins TRDV2 to TRDJ1; D is unclear. This CDR3 spans 14 amino acids. Germline lookup yields CDR1 GEAIGNYY and CDR2 EKD. V was cut by 0 bases and J by 1 base, with 8 bases left in between. CDR3 residues: CACDTLESTDKLIF. CDR3 DNA sequence: TGTGCCTGTGACACCCTGGAGAGCACCGATAAACTCATCTTT.

This clone turned up a few times. It is likely a read error: a sequence one base away is far more abundant. This chain connects TRDV2 to TRDJ3, with TRDD3 matching over 10 bases. The CDR3 has 20 amino acids. Germline V gene data show CDR1 as GEAIGNYY and CDR2 as EKD. The CDR3 region has the DNA TGTGCCTGTGGCACCGTACTGGGGGATCCTCCCTCCTGGGACACCCGACAGATGTTTTTC. Amino acid sequence: CACGTVLGDPPSWDTRQMFF.

By share of the sample, this clone is medium-sized. V gene TRDV2 combines with J gene TRDJ2, with 8 bases matching TRDD3. V shed 0 bases, J shed 4 bases, and the junction held 12 bases outside the gene matches. The germline CDR1 and CDR2 sequences are GEAIGNYY and EKD. This CDR3 spans 18 amino acids. The CDR3 sequence is CACDTVLGDPPQTAQLFF. The CDR3, as DNA: TGTGCCTGTGACACCGTTTTGGGGGATCCTCCCCAGACAGCACAACTCTTCTTT.

The table lists this clone with a few counts. This may stem from a read error, because a much larger clone lies one nucleotide away. The DNA is omitted, as the CDR3 cannot be located on it reliably, and the CDR3 follows TCRdb's listing. V gene TRDV2 combines with J gene TRDJ1; TRDD3 was called by the table and not checked on the DNA. The CDR3 length is 19 residues, termini included. Germline CDR1 and CDR2: GEAIGNYY and EKD. Here the CDR3 reads CACDTPWAGGSRDTDKLIF.

This clone was counted between two and nine times. The protein TCRdb gives is from a much larger clone and does not agree with this DNA's translation at residue 5, likely a read error; the protein shown here comes from the DNA. V is TRDV2 and J is TRDJ2, with 11 bases aligning to TRDD3. The J segment lost 7 bases and the V segment lost 2 bases, leaving 5 bases of the junction unmatched. The germline V gene has CDR1 GEAIGNYY and CDR2 EKD. The CDR3 is made up of 15 amino acids. The CDR3 DNA reads as TGTGCCTGTGACAACGCTGGGGGATACAGAGCACAACTCTTCTTT. This sequence encodes CACDNAGGYRAQLFF.

Details on this clone: TCRdb assigns this DNA the protein of a much larger clone, which departs from its translation at residue 14; this likely reflects a read error, and the protein shown comes from translating the DNA. The chain couples TRDV2 to TRDJ1; TRDD3 matches 8 bases. The CDR3 is 15 amino acids. The germline V gene has CDR1 GEAIGNYY and CDR2 EKD. The CDR3 DNA follows: TGTGCCTGTGACACCGTTGGGGGATCCCCCGATAAACTCACCTTT. Translated: CACDTVGGSPDKLTF.

Details on this clone: This sequence may be a read error, since a much larger clone differs from it by one base. The V call is TRDV2, the J call TRDJ1; 10 bases line up with TRDD3. Germline V CDR1 and CDR2: GEAIGNYY, EKD. Trimming cost V 0 bases and J 0 bases; bases outside gene matches: 6. The CDR3 has 17 amino acids. The CDR3 DNA is TGTGCCTGTGACACCCTACTGGGGGATGGGGACACCGATAAACTCATCTTT. It is translated as CACDTLLGDGDTDKLIF.

This clone is medium-sized (0.01 to 0.1%). The sample has other DNA sequences that encode this CDR3 too. This chain uses TRDV2 with TRDJ1; 8 nucleotides agree with TRDD3. V gave up 0 bases and J gave up 0 bases; unmatched junction bases: 11. CDR1 GEAIGNYY and CDR2 EKD come from the germline V gene. This CDR3 is built from 18 residues. The CDR3 here is CACDTVSGGGTYTDKLIF. The CDR3, as DNA: TGTGCCTGTGACACCGTGTCTGGGGGAGGGACCTACACCGATAAACTCATCTTT.

This clone turned up a few times. This DNA's translation differs at residue 11 from TCRdb's protein, which comes from a much larger clone; a read error is likely, and the protein shown is translated from the DNA. The rearrangement uses TRDV2 and TRDJ1, with TRDD3 matching 9 bases. The CDR3 is made up of 18 amino acids. The germline V gene has CDR1 GEAIGNYY and CDR2 EKD. After removal of 0 bases from V and 0 bases from J, the junction contained 10 bases not matched to a gene. CDR3 protein: CACDTVTGGTAYTDKLIF. CDR3 nucleotides: TGTGCCTGTGACACCGTCACTGGGGGAACGGCGTACACCGATAAACTCATCTTT.

A remark on this clone: A much larger clone lies one base from this, so it may be a read error. J is TRDJ1 and V is TRDV2, with 7 nucleotides matching TRDD3. The CDR3 is made up of 14 amino acids. Germline V gives CDR1 GEAIGNYY, CDR2 EKD. The ends lost 3 bases at V and 3 bases at J; junction bases unmatched: 6. CDR3 sequence reads: CACDPLGASDKLIF. The CDR3 nucleotides are TGTGCCTGTGACCCCCTGGGGGCTTCCGATAAACTCATCTTT.

Notes on this clone: TCRdb's protein, taken from a much larger clone, differs from this DNA's translation at residue 4, likely owing to a read error; the protein displayed comes from the DNA. The chain is built from TRDV2 and TRDJ1; 12 nucleotides agree with TRDD3. Germline-derived CDR1 and CDR2 are GEAIGNYY and EKD. The CDR3 consists of 18 residues. J was trimmed by 4 bases and V by 5 bases; bases with no gene match: 16. The CDR3 spells CACGSVFSGGYVGDKLIF. The CDR3 DNA follows: TGTGCCTGTGGCTCCGTGTTTTCTGGGGGATACGTTGGCGATAAACTCATCTTT.

This clone has just a few counts. The V call is TRDV3, the J call TRDJ4, with 10 bases that match TRDD3. The germline CDR1 and CDR2 sequences are TVYSNPD and GDNSRS (reference sequence). V dropped 3 bases and J dropped 5; count of bases not matched to a gene: 24. This CDR3 is 18 amino acids long. The CDR3 here is CAFIPVSFNRYWGMPLIF. CDR3 bases: TGTGCCTTCATCCCTGTTTCTTTTAATCGGTACTGGGGGATGCCCCTGATCTTT.

On this clone: The likely explanation is a read error, given a far larger clone one base away. The same CDR3 is also encoded by other DNA sequences in this sample. This chain joins TRDV2 and TRDJ2; the match to TRDD3 covers 10 bases. The CDR3 length is 17 residues. Germline V CDR1 and CDR2: GEAIGNYY, EKD. CDR3 residues: CACDPLTGGSRSAQLFF. DNA of the CDR3: TGCGCCTGTGACCCTCTTACTGGGGGATCCCGCTCCGCACAACTCTTCTTT.

Turning to this clone: A read error is the likely source, as a far larger clone sits one nucleotide away. In the same sample, other DNA sequences code for this CDR3. The chain links TRDV2 to TRDJ1; the match to TRDD2 covers 9 bases. Per germline, CDR1 GEAIGNYY and CDR2 EKD. The CDR3 consists of 19 residues. With V trimmed by 3 bases and J by 2 bases, 18 bases remained unmatched. The CDR3 is CACDSLPTELGSNTDKLIF. CDR3 bases: TGTGCCTGTGACTCCCTTCCTACTGAACTGGGGTCCAATACCGATAAACTCATCTTT.

This clone has a handful of counts. This likely came from a read error, as a far larger clone is one base away. The chain has TRDV2 and TRDJ2, with 11 positions matching TRDD3. CDR3 length: 15 residues. Germline V gene data show CDR1 as GEAIGNYY and CDR2 as EKD. The chain's CDR3 is CACGTAGGYRAQLFF. The CDR3 DNA sequence: TGTGCCTGTGGCACCGCTGGGGGATACAGAGCACAACTCTTCTTT.

Concerning this clone: A much larger clone lies one base from this, so it may be a read error. V gene TRDV2 combines with J gene TRDJ1; D not resolved. Germline V gene data show CDR1 as GEAIGNYY and CDR2 as EKD. The ends were cut back, 0 bases at V and 0 bases at J, with 16 bases in the middle. This CDR3 is built from 17 residues. The CDR3 region has the DNA TGTGCCTGTGACACCGTCCGAGCTCTGGTGGACACCGATAAACTCATCTTT. This translates into CACDTVRALVDTDKLIF.

The table lists this clone with a few counts. The chain links TRDV2 to TRDJ1, with D perhaps TRDD3 (6 bases). The germline CDR1 and CDR2 sequences are GEAIGNYY and EKD. The CDR3 has 16 amino acids. Between the trimmed V and J ends, which lost 0 bases and 10 bases, there was a span of 23 bases. CDR3 protein: CACDTVGDQIGGLLIF. CDR3 DNA: TGTGCCTGTGACACCGTTGGGGATCAAATTGGGGGCTTACTCATCTTT.

Regarding this clone: A much larger clone lies a single base off, so this may be a read error. The sample contains more than one DNA sequence encoding this CDR3. The chain joins TRDV2 to TRDJ1, with TRDD3 as a possible D gene (5 bases). Looked up from germline, CDR1 is GEAIGNYY and CDR2 is EKD. CDR3 length: 16 residues. CDR3 amino acids: CACDTEGLRYTDKLIF. Here the CDR3 DNA reads TGTGCCTGTGACACCGAGGGATTGAGGTACACCGATAAACTAATCTTT.

This clone counts as medium-sized. The chain has TRDV2 and TRDJ1; D remains unclear. CDR1 is GEAIGNYY and CDR2 is EKD in the germline V gene. Deletions cut 0 bases from V and 2 bases from J, with 30 bases between. The CDR3 extends over 21 amino acids. The CDR3 region has the DNA TGTGCCTGTGACACCCTCATGCCAGGTCGTACGGGACGAGGCCTTACCGATAAACTCATCTTT. Protein product: CACDTLMPGRTGRGLTDKLIF.

Details on this clone: A single base separates this from a much larger clone, so it may be a read error. The rearrangement links TRDV2 to TRDJ1; 8 bases fit TRDD3. The CDR3 consists of 14 residues. J lost 2 bases, V lost 3 bases, and 4 bases had no gene match. CDR1 is GEAIGNYY and CDR2 is EKD in the germline V gene. CDR3 loop: CACDRLGATDKLIF. CDR3 in DNA: TGTGCCTGTGACCGACTGGGGGCTACCGATAAACTCATCTTT.

This clone is categorized as medium-sized. The rearrangement uses TRDV2 and TRDJ1; 12 bases align to TRDD3. CDR1 and CDR2 (germline): GEAIGNYY, EKD. Unmatched junction bases numbered 25, after V lost 3 bases and J lost 0 bases. The CDR3 has 23 residues. The CDR3 coding sequence is TGTGCCTGTGACGACCTCCTCACTGGGGGATACCCAGACGGCCTCCATCACACCGATAAACTCATCTTT. This translates into CACDDLLTGGYPDGLHHTDKLIF.

In its sample, this clone was seen a few times. A far larger clone is a single base away, which makes a read error likely. The rearrangement links TRDV2 to TRDJ1, with D perhaps TRDD3 (5 bases). V was cut by 0 bases and J by 0 bases, with 25 bases left in between. From germline, CDR1 is GEAIGNYY and CDR2 EKD. The CDR3 runs to 20 residues. The CDR3 here is CACDTLASGDTVPYTDKLIF. The CDR3 DNA follows: TGTGCCTGTGACACCCTTGCGTCTGGCGATACAGTCCCCTACACCGATAAACTCATCTTT.

This clone was observed a handful of times. A clone one base away is much larger, so this may be a read error. The chain uses TRDV2 and TRDJ3; 13 bases map to TRDD3. Germline CDR1 reads GEAIGNYY; CDR2 reads EKD. The CDR3 length is 20 residues. CDR3 residues: CACDLTGGYAPSCDTRQMFF. DNA of the CDR3: TGTGCCTGTGACCTTACTGGGGGATACGCCCCCTCCTGTGACACCCGACAGATGTTTTTC.

This clone is judged large. The gene calls are TRDV2 and TRDJ1; 7 bases are a match to TRDD3. The ends lost 4 bases at V and 0 bases at J; junction bases unmatched: 10. The CDR3 covers 16 residues. Germline V gene data show CDR1 as GEAIGNYY and CDR2 as EKD. The CDR3 here is CACDGLGAPDTDKLIF. As DNA, the CDR3 is TGTGCCTGTGATGGCCTGGGGGCCCCAGACACCGATAAACTCATCTTT.

This clone is judged large (0.1 to 1%). The chain employs TRDV2 and TRDJ1; 8 nucleotides line up with TRDD3. CDR1 is GEAIGNYY, CDR2 EKD, per germline. After removal of 2 bases from V and 0 bases from J, the junction contained 7 bases not matched to a gene. The CDR3 runs to 16 residues. CDR3 in DNA: TGTGCCTGTGACAGGCTGGGGGAACTGTACACCGATAAACTCATCTTT. This sequence encodes CACDRLGELYTDKLIF.

This clone was counted between two and nine times. A far larger clone is one nucleotide away, so this likely arose from a read error. The chain combines TRDV2 with TRDJ1, with 8 bases lining up with TRDD3. The V gene end was trimmed by 3 bases and the J gene end by 1 base; junction bases not matched to a gene: 12. The CDR3 totals 17 residues. The V gene's germline CDR1 is GEAIGNYY and CDR2 EKD. The CDR3 loop is CACDQILGATSTDKLIF. CDR3 bases: TGTGCCTGTGACCAGATACTGGGGGCCACCTCCACCGATAAACTCATCTTT.